Each of the 28 T cell receptor beta chains below was sequenced from the same sample in a study of blood T cells in healthy people across ages. Alongside a J-beta primer mix, a sample-barcoded 5' primer served in a second PCR lasting about 7 to 11 cycles. MiXCR was run by TCRdb on the 5' RACE reads, yielding one entry per CDR3 protein. The table lists about 680,000 distinct CDR3 sequences, around 49% of them singletons. Source material: blood. The receptor source for this set is a woman in her sixties in good health.

This clonotype turned up a few times. The gene calls are TRBV14 and TRBJ2-5; TRBD2 is a possible D gene (6 bases). The V end lost 1 base, the J end lost 5 bases, and 11 bases lay between the germline ends. The CDR3 spans 14 residues. Germline CDR1 and CDR2: SGHDN and FVKESK. In DNA form, the CDR3 reads TGTGCCAGCAGCCAAGGAGGCGGGATGGAGACCCAGTACTTC. This gives the protein CASSQGGGMETQYF.

This chain joins TRBV29-1 and TRBJ2-3; weak D call: TRBD1 (6 bases). Trimming removed 7 bases from V and 4 bases from J, with 9 bases in between. The CDR3 extends over 11 amino acids. The germline V gene encodes CDR1 SQVTM and CDR2 ANQGSEA. As DNA, the CDR3 is TGCAGCGGTCAGGGGTCAGATACGCAGTATTTT. Amino acid sequence: CSGQGSDTQYF.

J is TRBJ2-5 and V is TRBV6-5; D is unresolved. Germline V gene sequence: CDR1 MNHEY, CDR2 SVGAGI. The V end lost 8 bases, the J end lost 5 bases, and 12 bases lay between the germline ends. The CDR3 contains 12 residues. CDR3 loop: CASRGYMETQYF. Written as DNA, the CDR3 is TGTGCCAGCCGAGGATATATGGAGACCCAGTACTTC.

This clonotype was observed many times. J is TRBJ2-7 and V is TRBV29-1, with D possibly matching TRBD1 (6 bases). Germline assignment: CDR1 SQVTM and CDR2 ANQGSEA. V lost 6 bases, J lost 1 base, and 7 bases lay in between. The CDR3 is 11 amino acids. The CDR3 loop is CSVTGSYEQYF. Here the CDR3 DNA reads TGCAGCGTGACAGGTTCCTACGAGCAGTACTTC.

V is TRBV25-1 and J is TRBJ1-1; maybe TRBD1 (6 bases). Germline CDR1 reads MGHDK; CDR2 reads SYGVNS. Trimming cost V 8 bases and J 1 base, with 17 bases left between them. The CDR3 runs to 15 residues. The CDR3 coding sequence is TGTGCCAGCGGTTCCTGGACAGTTAGGAACACTGAAGCTTTCTTT. Translation: CASGSWTVRNTEAFF.

The chain carries TRBV27 and TRBJ2-7; 9 nucleotides align to TRBD2. The CDR3 covers 15 residues. The germline gives CDR1 MNHEY, CDR2 SMNVEV (reference sequence). V shed 5 bases, J shed 7 bases, and the junction held 12 bases outside the gene matches. This CDR3 reads CASSASAGGLREQYF. The CDR3 DNA follows: TGTGCCAGCAGTGCAAGTGCGGGAGGGTTAAGGGAGCAGTACTTC.

This clonotype was detected once. The chain joins TRBV7-3 to TRBJ2-2, with D perhaps TRBD1 (6 bases). This CDR3 has 17 residues. Germline V gene data show CDR1 as SGHTA and CDR2 as FQGTGA. Trimming left V 4 bases short and J 5 bases short, with 20 bases between. CDR3 in amino acids: CASSSKGGQGPTGELFF. The CDR3 nucleotides are TGTGCCAGCAGCTCAAAAGGTGGCCAGGGGCCGACCGGGGAGCTGTTTTTT.

The chain has TRBV2 and TRBJ1-4, with a possible D match to TRBD1 (5 bases). The CDR3 is 14 residues long. Germline V lookup: CDR1 SNHLY, CDR2 FYNNEI. Trimming removed 1 base at V and 8 bases at J, with 11 bases between. CDR3 residues: CASSEVGSGEKLFF. CDR3 bases: TGTGCCAGCAGTGAAGTGGGGTCAGGGGAAAAACTGTTTTTT.

The table lists this clonotype with many counts. A single base separates this from a much larger clone, so it may be a read error. The chain links TRBV29-1 to TRBJ2-7, with D tentatively TRBD1 or TRBD2 (5 bases each). Germline values: CDR1 SQVTM, CDR2 ANQGSEA. The CDR3 is 13 residues long. CDR3 in DNA: TGCAGCGGTGAAAAAGGGACCGGGTACGAGCAGTACTTC. Translated, it gives CSGEKGTGYEQYF.

This clonotype came up once. CDR3 protein: CASSLRQLRNEQFF. The CDR3 DNA sequence: TGTGCCAGCAGTTTGAGACAGTTGCGCAATGAGCAGTTCTTC. J is TRBJ2-1 and V is TRBV27; D perhaps matches TRBD1 (5 bases). The V end was cut by 3 bases, the J end by 6 bases, with 12 bases between. The CDR3 runs to 14 residues. Per germline, CDR1 MNHEY and CDR2 SMNVEV (reference sequence).

This clonotype was counted a few times. The rearrangement uses TRBV11-2 and TRBJ2-1; D gene ambiguous. This CDR3 spans 13 amino acids. V dropped 4 bases and J dropped 5 bases, with 9 bases sitting between them. Per the germline V gene, CDR1 is SGHAT and CDR2 is FQNNGV. CDR3 DNA: TGTGCCAGCAGCTATCGGGCGGACAATGAGCAGTTCTTC. It translates to CASSYRADNEQFF.

This clonotype was picked up a small number of times. The chain links TRBV7-9 to TRBJ2-3; TRBD2 agrees at 7 bases. There are 16 residues in the CDR3. V trimming: 0 bases; J trimming: 3 bases; junction bases outside the gene matches: 6. Germline V CDR1 and CDR2: SEHNR, FQNEAQ (reference sequence). The CDR3 coding sequence is TGTGCCAGCAGCTTAGCGCTAGGCGGGAGTACAGATACGCAGTATTTT. Its protein is CASSLALGGSTDTQYF. The full variable domain, in which reference TRBV7-9 and TRBJ2-3 provide the parts outside the CDR3, is DTGVSQNPRHKITKRGQNVTFRCDPISEHNRLYWYRQTLGQGPEFLTYFQNEAQLEKSRLLSDRFSAERPKGSFSTLEIQRTEQGDSAMYLCASSLALGGSTDTQYFGPGTRLTVL.

This clonotype was detected a few times. The chain is built from TRBV28 and TRBJ2-1, with 7 bases lining up with TRBD2. The CDR3 contains 16 residues. V was clipped by 1 base and J by 7 bases; unmatched bases: 10. Germline V gene data show CDR1 as MDHEN and CDR2 as SYDVKM. The CDR3 sequence is CASSLSTGGSGNEQFF. The CDR3 region has the DNA TGTGCCAGCAGTTTATCTACGGGAGGATCGGGTAATGAGCAGTTCTTC.

Concerning this clonotype itself: Sequence at one end of the junction differs from germline and may be a read error. The chain combines TRBV6-2 or TRBV6-3 with TRBJ1-2, with unresolved D. The germline gives CDR1 MNHEY, CDR2 SVGEGT. The CDR3 spans 17 residues. CDR3 coding DNA: TGTGCCAGCAGCCCTACCGAAAACGGCAGAAGAAACTATGGCCACACCTTC. Translating it yields CASSPTENGRRNYGHTF.

This clonotype has a single count. V is TRBV7-2 and J is TRBJ2-1, with 9 bases aligning to TRBD2. The V and J ends lost 1 base and 7 bases, in that order; junction bases with no gene match: 8. Germline V gene sequence: CDR1 SGHTA, CDR2 FQGNSA. The CDR3 consists of 16 residues. Here the CDR3 DNA reads TGTGCCAGCAGCTTAGTGGGGACTAGCACTTTTAATGAGCAGTTCTTC. Encoded protein: CASSLVGTSTFNEQFF. The variable domain in full, completed from reference TRBV7-2 and TRBJ2-1, reads GAGVSQSPSNKVTEKGKDVELRCDPISGHTALYWYRQSLGQGLEFLIYFQGNSAPDKSGLPSDRFSAERTGGSVSTLTIQRTQQEDSAVYLCASSLVGTSTFNEQFFGPGTRLTVL.

The chain employs TRBV6-5 and TRBJ1-5; possibly TRBD1 for D (5 bases). The CDR3 has 13 amino acids. V was cut by 5 bases and J by 4 bases, with 9 bases left in between. Germline V gene lookup returns CDR1 MNHEY and CDR2 SVGAGI. The CDR3 DNA reads TGTGCCAGCAGTCGGGACCCTAATCAGCCCCAGCATTTT. It encodes CASSRDPNQPQHF.

The CDR3 DNA reads as TGTGCCAGCAGTTCCGTGCTGGGGGAGGCGTATGGCTACACCTTC. This gives the protein CASSSVLGEAYGYTF. This chain joins TRBV28 and TRBJ1-2; D might be TRBD1 (5 bases). V was pared by 4 bases and J by 5 bases, with 17 bases between. This CDR3 spans 15 amino acids. Per germline, CDR1 MDHEN and CDR2 SYDVKM.

The CDR3 loop reads CASNPRPGGYTF. The CDR3 nucleotides are TGTGCCAGCAACCCCCGGCCGGGAGGCTACACCTTC. The genes are TRBV14 and TRBJ1-2; no definite D call. Trimming removed 7 bases at V and 8 bases at J, with 14 bases between. Germline loops: CDR1 SGHDN, CDR2 FVKESK. This CDR3 has 12 residues.

This clonotype showed up just a few times. This chain connects TRBV9 to TRBJ2-1, with 10 bases matching TRBD1. Germline assignment: CDR1 SGDLS and CDR2 YYNGEE. Trimming removed 0 bases from V and 8 bases from J; junction bases left unmatched: 8. This CDR3 comprises 16 residues. The CDR3 DNA is TGTGCCAGCAGCGTAGCCGGACAGGGGGTGTACGATGAGCAGTTCTTC. Translating it yields CASSVAGQGVYDEQFF.

This clonotype was detected only a few times. The V call is TRBV5-1, the J call TRBJ2-4; 12 bases fit TRBD2. CDR3 size: 18 residues. Trimming took 0 bases from V and 2 from J; bases not matched to a gene: 6. Germline V gene data show CDR1 as SGHRS and CDR2 as YFSETQ. In DNA form, the CDR3 reads TGCGCCAGCAGCTTGGGGCTAGCGGGAGGGCCGCCCAAAAACATTCAGTACTTC. The encoded protein is CASSLGLAGGPPKNIQYF.

The chain links TRBV7-8 to TRBJ1-4; unclear D gene. The CDR3 is 14 residues long. Trimming removed 5 bases from V and 6 bases from J, with 13 bases in between. The germline CDR1 and CDR2 sequences are SGHVS and FQNEAQ. The CDR3 DNA sequence: TGTGCCAGCAGCCTCGGGAGAGGAGATGAAAAACTGTTTTTT. Amino acids: CASSLGRGDEKLFF.

This clonotype came up once. The V gene is TRBV20-1, the J gene TRBJ2-6; D gene ambiguous. From germline, CDR1 is DFQATT and CDR2 SNEGSKA (reference sequence). The CDR3 is made up of 15 amino acids. The ends were cut back, 5 bases at V and 0 bases at J, with 11 bases in the middle. Here the CDR3 reads CSAGSRSSGANVLTF. The CDR3 DNA is TGCAGTGCTGGTTCCAGGTCCTCTGGGGCCAACGTCCTGACTTTC.

The chain recombines TRBV5-1 with TRBJ2-1; 11 bases agree with TRBD2. The germline V gene encodes CDR1 SGHRS and CDR2 YFSETQ. The CDR3 totals 16 residues. V was pared by 2 bases and J by 9 bases, with 10 bases of the junction left unmatched. The CDR3 DNA is TGCGCCAGCAGCTTCTCGACTAGCGGGATTGGGCTTGAGCAGTTCTTC. Translating gives CASSFSTSGIGLEQFF.

This chain joins TRBV5-1 and TRBJ2-7, with D uncertain. V gave up 1 base and J gave up 7 bases, with 9 bases separating them. Looked up from germline, CDR1 is SGHRS and CDR2 is YFSETQ. CDR3 length: 12 residues. Here the CDR3 DNA reads TGCGCCAGCAGCTTGTCCGGGTTTGAGCAGTACTTC. Its translation: CASSLSGFEQYF.

This clonotype came up a few times. The V call is TRBV25-1, the J call TRBJ2-7, with D perhaps matching TRBD1 (6 bases). CDR1 and CDR2 from the germline V gene are MGHDK and SYGVNS. The V end was cut by 4 bases, the J end by 4 bases, with 17 bases between. The CDR3 sequence is 15 residues long. The CDR3 protein is CASSGPQGSEYEQYF. Written as DNA, the CDR3 is TGTGCCAGCAGTGGACCACAGGGTAGTGAATACGAGCAGTACTTC.

The CDR3 spells CSVAGDTQYF. The CDR3 nucleotides are TGCAGCGTTGCCGGAGATACGCAGTATTTT. This chain uses TRBV29-1 with TRBJ2-3; D is ambiguous. Deletions cut 4 bases from V and 5 bases from J, with 4 bases between. Germline CDR1 and CDR2: SQVTM and ANQGSEA. This CDR3 has 10 residues.

The V gene is TRBV18, the J gene TRBJ2-1, with D tentatively TRBD1 (5 bases). TRBJ2-7 matches the DNA end more closely, so the J call is doubtful. Germline CDR1 KGHSH, CDR2 LQKENI. The CDR3 has 13 residues. The CDR3 DNA reads TGTGCCAGCTCACCACTAGGGCAGGGCGAGCAGTACTTC. Translation: CASSPLGQGEQYF.

The V and J genes are TRBV6-2 or TRBV6-3 and TRBJ2-3; D not certain. CDR3 size: 13 residues. The V end was cut by 8 bases, the J end by 0 bases, with 9 bases between. Per the germline V gene, CDR1 is MNHEY and CDR2 is SVGEGT. CDR3 sequence: CASAMDSTDTQYF. In DNA form, the CDR3 reads TGTGCCAGCGCGATGGATAGCACAGATACGCAGTATTTT.